The subject of this entry is one TCR beta chain. The antigen it recognizes is unknown. Per-base qualities were not stored, and no clone one base away is much larger. The immunoSEQ hsTCRB v3.0 assay was used at survey level resolution for TRB variable region sequencing. A depth of roughly 35,000-55,000 T-cell genomes per sample was targeted for TRB sequencing. Pooled TRB libraries were sequenced on an Illumina MiSeq with a v3 150-cycle kit. The published analysis was carried out like this. Analysis of repertoires was carried out in R inside a reproducible Nextflow workflow spanning QC, data transformation and analysis. Custom analyses were implemented in LymphoSeq2, an R package for AIRR-Seq data exploration. A handful of samples yielding fewer than 5000 total TRB sequences were excluded, leaving approximately 190 analyzed HIV repertoires. Among the roughly 180 retained HIV repertoires, 55 to 65 were collected before ART initiation and around 130 after ART initiation. Repertoires were downsampled to 5000 TRB nucleotide sequences, with summary statistics averaged over 100 downsampling iterations. TRB sequences were retained for analysis only if CDR3 regions of at least seven amino acids were present. Two measures captured diversity: a Shannon entropy-derived clonality score and the Gini coefficient. In the repertoire networks, any two of the top 5000 CDR3 amino acid sequences were linked whenever the two sequences differed by an edit distance of one. For TRB CDR3 amino acid sequences, GLIPH2 was used to predict antigen specificity groups and MHC restriction. Known CMV, EBV, HIV or tissue antigen associations were flagged by matching CDR3 amino acid sequences against VDJdb and McPAS-TCR. Pre-ART, post-ART and control groups were compared with Wilcoxon signed-rank tests and Holm-Bonferroni correction. TCRdb re-hosts the immuneACCESS table, in-frame sequences only. Its copies lack some clones; in the studies checked, an unresolved V gene accounts for under half of them, and the cause for the rest is not known. That table is the source of V, J and clone size, and D and trimming were worked out from the DNA. This sample lists 30,000 to 40,000 clones; 75% to 90% were detected once. The ten largest clones add up to roughly 4.9% of the sample.

These data belong to a study of long-term antiretroviral therapy in people with HIV (dated by TCRdb to between 2020 and 2023). Regarding the research as a whole: The earliest samples were collected approximately a decade before the 2015 WHO recommendation for immediate ART, a period when ART was typically delayed until CD4 counts fell. A retrospective serial study tested whether changes in peripheral blood TRB repertoire composition and diversity were associated with ART initiation and durable HIV suppression. From some 33 adults with confirmed HIV infection, the cohort provided 150 to 200 cryopreserved PBMC samples, gathered serially across a mean of around six years (range 1-12). Among the approximately 30 participants with HIV, ten to eleven were female. Test extractions of a monoclonal T-cell line alongside a few dozen polyclonal samples showed no cross-contamination during QIAcube processing. General conclusions and limits of the study: Because cell numbers in pre-ART samples were limited, unsorted PBMC were profiled instead of sorted CD4+ and CD8+ T cells. The repertoire was dominated across all time points by expanded TRB clones identified before ART initiation, although this dominance was seen to fluctuate and to decrease in many PLHIV after ART. HIV repertoires had narrower CDR3 length ranges than controls, and the network structure suggested an antigen-experienced repertoire that shifted only slightly toward naive after ART. Samples dated from about 2004 to 2018, and the ART regimens used may be less effective than current ones. Since PBMC availability was limited, sequencing covered only the TCR beta chain, with no alpha chain pairing. Inferences about post-ART repertoire changes are limited because no data were available on ART adherence, viral resistance or therapy changes. Starting ART was linked to a significant rise in TRB diversity, yet even after long-term ART the diversity remained significantly lower than in transplant donor controls.

CDR1 and CDR2 are read off the germline V gene as MNHEY and SVGAGI. Trimming at the junction amounts to 4 bases on V and 0 bases on J, and the germline ends lie 10 bases apart. There are 14 amino acids in the CDR3, from cysteine to phenylalanine inclusive. Only the CDR3 DNA is retained, 42 bases long and in frame from the first base. To be included, a participant needed at least one PBMC sample from before ART initiation plus at least two post-ART samples. All participants with HIV were treated in the United States of America. Before DNA extraction, cryopreserved samples of 1-10 million PBMC were thawed and washed. At the time of the earliest PBMC sample for each participant with HIV, ages ranged from about 23 to 60 years. Each participant contributed PBMC samples from 1-4 timepoints before ART initiation and 2-8 timepoints after ART initiation, with a median of 7 samples. Serial HIV viral load, CD4+ T-cell count, ART history and demographic data were obtained for every participant. A Qiagen kit on a QIAcube was used to extract genomic DNA from unsorted PBMC, with samples processed in batches of 12.

The sequence was obtained from a man aged 18 to 29 with HIV. Sequenced here: unsorted PBMCs, sampled 1.5 years after starting antiretroviral therapy. This sequence uses TRBV6-5 and TRBJ2-7; TRBD2 is a weak D gene call, 6 bases matching. The nucleotide sequence is TGTGCCAGCAGTTCCCGGGACTCCTCCTACGAGCAGTACTTC. The translation is CASSSRDSSYEQYF.